Listed below are T cell receptor beta chains from one sample, sequenced in a study of T cell responses to AZD1222 COVID-19 vaccine. Clones were read by immunoSEQ multiplex PCR, and TCRdb kept only the in-frame ones, dropping some. The sample includes some 88,000 clones, less than 95% of them seen just once. Specimen: peripheral blood, collected 28 days after the second AZD1222 dose. These receptor sequences come from an adult who received the AZD1222 COVID-19 vaccine. Each CDR3 is given with its conserved first and last residue. A D gene is named only where the DNA matches it firmly. Expanded clones are given a class, and other clones once, few, many or no size at all.

j_call v_call clone_size d_call cdr3_aa cdr3_nt
TRBJ1-2 TRBV11-1 . . CASSLAGAGGYGYTF TGTGCCAGCAGCTTAGCCGGCGCCGGAGGATATGGCTACACCTTC
TRBJ1-1 TRBV7-2 . TRBD1 CASSSGTGKGTEAFF TGTGCCAGCAGCTCAGGGACAGGGAAGGGCACTGAAGCTTTCTTT
TRBJ1-5 TRBV4-1 . . CASSQEEPVWEPQHF TGCGCCAGCAGCCAAGAGGAACCCGTATGGGAGCCCCAGCATTTT
TRBJ1-6 TRBV28 . . CASIRSSYNSPLHF TGTGCCAGCATAAGGAGCTCCTATAATTCACCCCTCCACTTT
TRBJ2-2 TRBV19 . . CASSIDLETALSNTGELFF TGTGCCAGTAGTATAGATCTAGAGACAGCCCTCTCGAACACCGGGGAGCTGTTTTTT
TRBJ2-7 TRBV19 . . CASSPRGSYEQYF TGTGCCAGTAGCCCCAGGGGATCCTACGAGCAGTACTTC
TRBJ2-7 TRBV15 . . CATSRDHRDGEQYF TGTGCCACCAGCAGAGATCACAGGGATGGCGAGCAGTACTTC
TRBJ2-1 TRBV27 . TRBD2 CASSFSGGAPYNEQFF TGTGCCAGCAGTTTCAGCGGGGGGGCCCCCTACAATGAGCAGTTCTTC
TRBJ2-3 TRBV7-9 . . CASSLVLTDTQYF TGTGCCAGCAGCTTAGTGCTCACAGATACGCAGTATTTT
TRBJ1-2 TRBV19 . . CATQRNNYGYTF TGTGCCACCCAACGAAATAACTATGGCTACACCTTC
TRBJ2-7 TRBV15 . . CATSTRGTYEQYF TGTGCCACCAGCACCAGAGGGACATACGAGCAGTACTTC
TRBJ2-5 TRBV13 . TRBD2 CASSLRSGGLMGGETQYF TGTGCCAGCAGCTTAAGGAGCGGCGGTTTAATGGGGGGGGAGACCCAGTACTTC
TRBJ1-4 TRBV14 . . CASSQGQRAPNEKLFF TGTGCCAGCAGCCAAGGTCAGAGGGCCCCTAATGAAAAACTGTTTTTT
TRBJ2-5 TRBV7-9 . . CASSHQETQYF TGTGCCAGCAGCCATCAAGAGACCCAGTACTTC
TRBJ1-2 TRBV6-5 . TRBD1 CASSRDRVGGYTF TGTGCCAGCAGCAGGGACAGAGTTGGGGGCTACACCTTC
TRBJ1-2 TRBV14 few . CASSQDLGAGDRCTF TGTGCCAGCAGCCAAGATCTGGGTGCGGGGGATCGGTGCACCTTC
TRBJ2-1 TRBV5-1 . . CASKEGFGESEQFF TGCGCCAGCAAGGAGGGTTTTGGGGAAAGTGAGCAGTTCTTC
TRBJ2-1 TRBV7-9 . . CASSRGRGPFDEQFF TGTGCCAGCAGCCGAGGGAGGGGGCCCTTTGATGAGCAGTTCTTC
TRBJ2-7 TRBV7-9 . TRBD2 CASSLVGEGPHEQYF TGTGCCAGCAGCTTAGTAGGGGAGGGTCCCCACGAGCAGTACTTC
TRBJ1-6 TRBV7-2 . . CASSLAPRDSPLHF TGTGCCAGCAGCTTAGCGCCACGCGATTCACCCCTCCACTTT
TRBJ1-6 TRBV6-5 . . CASSYSTLGGGLPLHF TGTGCCAGCAGTTACTCGACATTGGGGGGCGGTTTACCCCTCCACTTT
TRBJ1-2 TRBV18 once . CASSPQGTYGYTF TGTGCCAGCTCACCACAGGGGACCTATGGCTACACCTTC
TRBJ2-3 TRBV6-5 . . CASSSLGTDTQYF TGTGCCAGCAGTTCACTAGGCACAGATACGCAGTATTTT
TRBJ1-5 TRBV7-2 . . CASSPGTGFNQPQHF TGTGCCAGCAGCCCTGGGACGGGTTTCAATCAGCCCCAGCATTTT
TRBJ2-1 TRBV12-3/TRBV12-4 . TRBD1 CASSSPRGQEQFF TGTGCCAGCAGTTCCCCGAGGGGGCAGGAGCAGTTCTTC
TRBJ2-7 TRBV5-5 . TRBD1 CASSAGGPETSYEQYF TGTGCCAGCAGCGCAGGGGGCCCCGAAACCTCCTACGAGCAGTACTTC
TRBJ1-5 TRBV5-1 . . CASSLEGRQPQHF TGCGCCAGCAGCTTGGAGGGTCGCCAGCCCCAGCATTTT
TRBJ1-3 TRBV5-1 . TRBD1 CASMTTGGFGNTIYF TGCGCCAGCATGACGACAGGGGGCTTTGGAAACACCATATATTTT
TRBJ1-2 TRBV5-1 . TRBD1 CASSLDGQGYGYTF TGCGCCAGCAGCTTGGACGGACAGGGCTATGGCTACACCTTC
TRBJ2-2 TRBV5-1 . . CASSLSSSLGGELFF TGCGCCAGCAGCTTGTCTTCCTCTTTAGGAGGGGAGCTGTTTTTT
TRBJ1-2 TRBV19 few . CASSIQVPYGYTF TGTGCCAGTAGTATCCAGGTCCCCTATGGCTACACCTTC
TRBJ2-3 TRBV6-5 . TRBD2 CASSRGLATDTQYF TGTGCCAGCAGTCGGGGACTAGCAACAGATACGCAGTATTTT
TRBJ2-1 TRBV3-1/TRBV3-2 . . CASQDRTGFKHGVDEQFF TGTGCCAGCCAGGATCGAACAGGATTCAAACATGGGGTCGATGAGCAGTTCTTC
TRBJ1-6 TRBV30 once . CAWSATGRVNSPLHF TGTGCCTGGAGTGCCACGGGACGGGTCAATTCACCCCTCCACTTT
TRBJ2-1 TRBV4-1 few . CASSRGDRWGNEQFF TGCGCCAGCAGCCGCGGCGACCGGTGGGGCAATGAGCAGTTCTTC
TRBJ2-7 TRBV20-1 . TRBD2 CSASSSGGSSYEQYF TGCAGTGCTAGTTCTAGCGGGGGCTCATCCTACGAGCAGTACTTC
TRBJ1-1 TRBV30 . . CAWSGKYTEAFF TGTGCCTGGAGTGGAAAGTACACTGAAGCTTTCTTT
TRBJ2-2 TRBV11-3 . . CASSLVAGELFF TGTGCCAGCAGCTTAGTGGCCGGGGAGCTGTTTTTT
TRBJ1-1 TRBV11-3 . TRBD1 CASSLDKQGYTEAFF TGTGCCAGCAGCTTGGACAAACAGGGGTACACTGAAGCTTTCTTT
TRBJ1-6 TRBV18 . . CASSPGSNSPLHF TGTGCCAGCTCACCTGGGTCTAATTCACCCCTCCACTTT
TRBJ1-1 TRBV7-9 . . CASSLPFGGGNLNTEAFF TGTGCCAGCAGCTTACCCTTTGGCGGGGGGAACCTGAACACTGAAGCTTTCTTT
TRBJ1-2 TRBV11-2 . . CASNSGTYTNYGYTF TGTGCCAGCAACTCCGGGACCTATACCAACTATGGCTACACCTTC
TRBJ2-1 TRBV6-2/TRBV6-3 . . CASSWGRSSYNEQFF TGTGCCAGCAGTTGGGGGAGGAGCTCCTACAATGAGCAGTTCTTC
TRBJ2-7 TRBV7-2 . . CASSYKQNQYEQYF TGTGCCAGCAGCTACAAACAGAATCAATACGAGCAGTACTTC
TRBJ1-1 TRBV10-1 . . CASSTGKNTEAFF TGCGCCAGTTCAACAGGGAAGAACACTGAAGCTTTCTTT
TRBJ1-3 TRBV6-1 . . CASSELQGNSGNTIYF TGTGCCAGCAGTGAACTGCAGGGGAACTCTGGAAACACCATATATTTT
TRBJ2-3 TRBV5-1 . . CASSLTGQITDTQYF TGCGCCAGCAGCTTGACAGGGCAAATCACAGATACGCAGTATTTT
TRBJ2-1 TRBV5-1 . . CASSLESGGKGEQFF TGCGCCAGCAGCTTGGAATCGGGGGGCAAAGGAGAGCAGTTCTTC